This T cell receptor (beta chain) was sequenced during a study of Graves' ophthalmopathy and Graves' hyperthyroidism. This clonotype was counted a few times. V lost 5 bases, J lost 11 bases, and 18 bases lay in between. The length of the CDR3 is 13 residues. Germline CDR1 is MNHNS and CDR2 is SASEGT. RNA transcripts provided the template for amplifying TCR beta CDR3 regions. First-round RT-PCR employed HTBI primers, with a second-round multiplex PCR after it. TCRdb called the multiplex PCR reads again in MiXCR, with one record for every CDR3 protein. Altogether hundreds of thousands of distinct CDR3 sequences are present, 35% to 50% being singletons, with the ten largest covering 3.3%.

This TCR derives from an adult man with Graves' ophthalmopathy. This chain connects TRBV6-1 to TRBJ1-1; TRBD1 is a possible D gene (5 bases). The sample consisted of peripheral blood. CDR3 loop: CASSTSGGGLAFF. The CDR3 DNA sequence: TGTGCCAGCAGTACCTCGGGGGGGGGTTTGGCTTTCTTT.